This TCR beta chain was sequenced in a study of blood T cell repertoires in COVID-19. In the study overall: Sites in the United States, Italy and Spain provided acute and convalescent COVID-19 samples. Nucleic acid was either cDNA or gDNA, and it came from T cells, B-cell-depleted T cells, or PBMCs.

The count of this clone is one. This CDR3 contains 13 residues. V lost 3 bases to trimming and J lost 1 base, with 6 bases between them. CDR1 SNHLY and CDR2 FYNNEI come from the germline V gene. Recovered status in Cohort 3 required two negative PCRs, clearance, or symptom resolution. The table came from immunoSEQ multiplex PCR; TCRdb's copy has only in-frame clones and leaves some out. The table has about 330,000 clones, under 90% seen once. The receptor's source is a woman younger than 35 who had recovered from COVID-19. The specimen sequenced was PBMCs or T cells enriched from blood (not recorded which). The rearrangement links TRBV2 to TRBJ2-5; no reliable D call. The CDR3 coding sequence is TGTGCCAGCAGTGATCTGGCCCAAGAGACCCAGTACTTC. It is translated as CASSDLAQETQYF. The variable domain in full, with the rest retrieved from reference TRBV2 and TRBJ2-5, is EPEVTQTPSHQVTQMGQEVILRCVPISNHLYFYWYRQILGQKVEFLVSFYNNEISEKSEIFDDQFSVERPDGSNFTLKIRSTKLEDSAMYFCASSDLAQETQYFGPGTRLLVL.